Shown below are 14 T cell receptor beta chains from a single sample sequenced in a study of T-cell memory formation after mild COVID-19 (dated by TCRdb to the early 2020s). Libraries were built with 5' RACE. Sequencing instrument: Illumina NovaSeq 6000. The public reads were reprocessed in TCRdb via fastp at Q25 and MiXCR, keeping in-frame beta chains. Each entry is one CDR3 protein sequence, shown with its most common DNA and genes. The sample table contains 200,000 to 300,000 distinct CDR3 sequences; only one count was recorded for 16% of them. The leading ten clones occupy 20% to 25% of the sample. Sequenced input: PBMCs or a T cell subset sorted from them (not recorded which). The receptor set was obtained from a man aged 18 to 29 who had mild COVID-19 (a few samples of this study predate the infection). The sample titles of this study are shuffled in the database, so cell type and time point are left out; the donor was told from shared clones.

This clonotype was seen at least ten times. V and J are TRBV7-2 and TRBJ1-1; possibly TRBD1 for D (6 bases). This CDR3 contains 16 residues. Germline V CDR1 and CDR2: SGHTA, FQGNSA. Trimming left V 0 bases short and J 1 base short, with 12 bases between. The CDR3 DNA is TGTGCCAGCAGCTTAGCGGGGCGGACAGCGAACACTGAAGCTTTCTTT. Amino acid sequence: CASSLAGRTANTEAFF.

The chain carries TRBV6-5 and TRBJ1-2; TRBD1 aligns across 8 bases. V was clipped by 7 bases and J by 3 bases; unmatched bases: 7. The CDR3 totals 14 residues. The germline CDR1 and CDR2 sequences are MNHEY and SVGAGI. DNA of the CDR3: TGTGCCAGCATGGCAGGGGGCGCACACTATGGCTACACCTTC. Encoded protein: CASMAGGAHYGYTF.

This clonotype was detected only a few times. This chain joins TRBV7-9 and TRBJ2-1; the D gene is possibly TRBD2 (5 bases). The V and J ends lost 5 bases and 10 bases respectively, with 12 bases between them. Looked up from germline, CDR1 is SEHNR and CDR2 is FQNEAQ (reference sequence). This CDR3 spans 12 amino acids. The CDR3, as DNA: TGTGCCAGCAGCCCTAGACTAAACGAGCAGTTCTTC. It yields the protein CASSPRLNEQFF.

This clonotype has just a few counts. The V and J genes are TRBV27 and TRBJ2-5; D possibly corresponds to TRBD2 (5 bases). This CDR3 region has 11 residues. Trimming left V 8 bases short and J 5 bases short, with 9 bases between. The germline CDR1 and CDR2 sequences are MNHEY and SMNVEV (reference sequence). The CDR3 nucleotides read TGTGCCAGCGGAAGGAGGGAGACCCAGTACTTC. Translating gives CASGRRETQYF.

The J gene is TRBJ1-6, the V gene TRBV3-1, with D unresolved. CDR1 LGHDT and CDR2 YNNKEL come from the germline V gene (reference sequence). Trimming shortened V by 0 bases and J by 8 bases, and 8 bases separated the two germline ends. The CDR3 sequence is 14 residues long. Written as DNA, the CDR3 is TGTGCCAGCAGCCAAGATCGCCCCGATTCACCCCTCCACTTT. Its protein product is CASSQDRPDSPLHF.

This clonotype was seen many times. The V gene is TRBV29-1, the J gene TRBJ2-2; no firm D call. This CDR3 is 13 amino acids long. V lost 6 bases, J lost 0 bases, and 8 bases lay in between. Germline V CDR1 and CDR2: SQVTM, ANQGSEA. Written as DNA, the CDR3 is TGCAGCGTCCTGACCCCGAACACCGGGGAGCTGTTTTTT. It codes for CSVLTPNTGELFF.

The table lists this clonotype with a few counts. This chain links TRBV27 with TRBJ1-5; 7 positions match TRBD1. The germline CDR1 and CDR2 sequences are MNHEY and SMNVEV (reference sequence). The CDR3 length is 15 residues. V was clipped by 5 bases and J by 2 bases; unmatched bases: 6. This CDR3 is CASSLTGRGNQPQHF. The CDR3 DNA reads TGTGCCAGCAGTCTGACAGGGAGGGGCAATCAGCCCCAGCATTTT.

The chain recombines TRBV10-1 with TRBJ2-3; 8 bases agree with TRBD2. J lost 4 bases, V lost 0 bases, and 6 bases had no gene match. This CDR3 has 16 residues. The germline V gene has CDR1 WNHNN and CDR2 SYGVQD (reference sequence). The CDR3 coding sequence is TGCGCCAGCAGTGAGTCGATTAGCGGGGACGCAGATACGCAGTATTTT. Translating gives CASSESISGDADTQYF.

The chain combines TRBV11-2 with TRBJ2-3; possibly TRBD2 for D (7 bases). V lost 4 bases and J lost 8, with 16 bases in between. Germline assignment: CDR1 SGHAT and CDR2 FQNNGV. The CDR3 contains 14 residues. This CDR3 reads CASSSTTGGGTQYF. For the CDR3, the DNA is TGTGCCAGCAGCTCGACTACGGGGGGCGGTACGCAGTATTTT.

This chain links TRBV6-5 with TRBJ1-2; D not resolved. Germline V gene data show CDR1 as MNHEY and CDR2 as SVGAGI. The CDR3 is 13 residues long. Trimming removed 6 bases at V and 7 bases at J, with 15 bases between. The DNA of the CDR3 is TGTGCCAGCAGAAGGGTCTCTCGAACTGGCTACACCTTC. Translated: CASRRVSRTGYTF.

Only a few counts were recorded for this clonotype. The CDR3 DNA sequence: TGTGCCAGCAGCCCTCGTCCCGGGACAGCGGGTTATAATTCACCCCTCCACTTT. Amino acid sequence: CASSPRPGTAGYNSPLHF. The chain uses TRBV7-6 and TRBJ1-6, with 7 bases identical to TRBD1. Trimming took 5 bases from V and 4 from J; bases not matched to a gene: 14. Germline loops: CDR1 SGHVS, CDR2 FNYEAQ. The CDR3 loop spans 18 amino acids.

In this sample, this clonotype turned up a few times. The rearrangement uses TRBV7-2 and TRBJ1-1; 7 bases line up with TRBD1. The CDR3 loop spans 13 amino acids. J was trimmed by 11 bases and V by 5 bases; bases with no gene match: 11. In germline, CDR1 is SGHTA, CDR2 FQGNSA. The CDR3 bases are TGTGCCAGCAGCCTAGAGACAGGGTCCCCGGCTTTCTTT. Translating gives CASSLETGSPAFF. Using reference TRBV7-2 and TRBJ1-1 for the parts outside the CDR3, the full variable domain is GAGVSQSPSNKVTEKGKDVELRCDPISGHTALYWYRQSLGQGLEFLIYFQGNSAPDKSGLPSDRFSAERTGGSVSTLTIQRTQQEDSAVYLCASSLETGSPAFFGQGTRLTVV.

Comments on this clonotype: A read error is possible here, since a much larger clone lies one base away. This chain uses TRBV11-2 with TRBJ2-3; D remains unclear. Germline CDR1 is SGHAT and CDR2 is FQNNGV. The CDR3 is 12 residues long. For the CDR3, the DNA is TGTGACAGCAGCAAATTAGGAATTACGCAGTATTTT. Its protein product is CDSSKLGITQYF. The full variable domain, in which reference TRBV11-2 and TRBJ2-3 provide the parts outside the CDR3, is EAGVAQSPRYKIIEKRQSVAFWCNPISGHATLYWYQQILGQGPKLLIQFQNNGVVDDSQLPKDRFSAERLKGVDSTLKIQPAKLEDSAVYLCDSSKLGITQYFGPGTRLTVL.

The rearrangement uses TRBV7-9 and TRBJ1-5; D gene unclear. V lost 2 bases and J lost 5, with 13 bases in between. The germline gives CDR1 SEHNR, CDR2 FQNEAQ (reference sequence). This CDR3 has 15 residues. CDR3 residues: CASSLSTQWDQPQHF. For the CDR3, the DNA is TGTGCCAGCAGCTTATCGACACAGTGGGATCAGCCCCAGCATTTT.